This T cell receptor beta chain originates from a study of PD-L1 blockade in urothelial cancer. Study as a whole: Median T cell yield from blood was 141,255.

Profiled with immunoSEQ multiplex PCR; TCRdb holds only in-frame clones, not every one. The sample lists roughly 62,000 clones; about four fifths were seen once. J was trimmed by 4 bases and V by 6 bases; bases with no gene match: 9. The V gene's germline CDR1 is MNHEY and CDR2 SVGAGI. The CDR3 extends over 15 amino acids. The rearrangement links TRBV6-5 to TRBJ1-2; 9 bases map to TRBD1. Sample: PBMCs, taken around atezolizumab (anti-PD-L1) treatment. This sequence originates from a man in his 70s with urothelial cancer. CDR3 region: CASSLTGTGIYGYTF. CDR3 DNA sequence: TGTGCCAGCAGCCTCACCGGGACAGGGATCTATGGCTACACCTTC.